This T cell receptor (beta chain) was captured in a study of memory CD4+ T cells and cytomegalovirus serostatus (dated by TCRdb to about 2019). For context, the study as a whole: The 33 healthy Belgian adults in the cohort included 9 who were CMV seropositive and roughly 24 who were CMV seronegative. To replicate a published TCR-based CMV serostatus classifier, the researchers sequenced the CD4+ memory TCRbeta repertoires of a Belgian cohort whose cytomegalovirus serostatus was known.

Sequences SEHNR (CDR1) and FQNEAQ (CDR2) are obtained from the germline V gene (reference sequence). V lost 0 bases and J lost 0 bases; the stretch between them is 5 bases long. The CDR3 contains 15 residues, cysteine and phenylalanine counted. Only CDR3 DNA is held: 45 bases, read in frame from base 1. In regard to this clone: Its antigen remains unidentified. The input lacks base qualities; no much larger clone sits a single base away.

The Quick-DNA Microprep Kit was used to extract genomic DNA from the sorted cells. Amplification of TCRbeta DNA was done with the immunoSEQ hsTCRbeta kit, following the protocol from the manufacturer. TCRbeta libraries were sequenced on an Illumina MiSeq instrument. As for the authors' bioinformatics: After out-of-frame sequences were removed, 2,204,828 distinct TCRbeta sequences remained, averaging about 67,000 per individual. Each individual was scored by the count of 164 previously reported CMV-associated TCRbeta sequences and the total productive distinct TCRbeta count. A beta-binomial model was reimplemented in Python, and random forests from scikit-learn, run with default parameters, were trained on data from the US cohort. Classifier performance on the Belgian cohort was summarized as median AUC with percentile confidence intervals over 10,000 bootstrap iterations. TCRdb retrieved this table from immuneACCESS and kept in-frame rearrangements only. Not all clones are present; in checked studies, unresolved V genes account for under half, and no reason is known for the remainder. The D gene and trimming were derived from the DNA, and the V and J assignments and clone size from that table. The sample contains tens of thousands of clones, about four fifths of them found a single time. Approximately 1.2% of the sample lies in the top ten.

Single viable CD3+CD4+CD8-CD45RO+ cells were sorted as memory CD4+ T cells on a FACSAria II. CMV serostatus was determined with a Roche Elecsys assay detecting serum IgG against CMV pp150, pp28, p38 and p52. Once the samples were thawed, total CD4+ T cells were enriched through positive selection using CD4 magnetic microbeads. The samples came from a different study that was designed specifically to examine the CD4+ T cell memory repertoire. Peripheral blood mononuclear cells were isolated and cryopreserved according to standard operating procedures, and serum was kept at -80 degrees C. The staining used CD3-PerCP (BW264/56), CD4-APC (RPA-T4), CD45RO-PE (UCHT1) and CD8-Pacific Orange (3B5) antibodies, and Sytox blue was used to exclude non-viable cells. Study-level results and caveats: The results were interpreted as suggesting that the CMV-associated TCR signature is largely present in the CD4+ memory repertoire. The original-framework classifier achieved a median bootstrapped AUC of approximately 0.96 with a 95% CI of 0.76-1.00 on the Belgian cohort. CMV serostatus prediction reached a median bootstrapped AUC of around 0.95 with the original framework and just under 0.93 with a US-trained random forest. Of 170 or so previously reported CMV-associated TCRbeta sequences, some 67 appeared in the CD4+ memory repertoires, each in one to five individuals. Unlike the original study, which covered naive and memory CD4+ and CD8+ populations, the Belgian study sequenced only CD4+CD45RO+ memory cells.

The V and J segments used are TRBV7-9 and TRBJ1-4; confidence is insufficient to name the D gene. The TCR originated in an adult in good health and CMV-seronegative. The sample taken for sequencing was memory CD4+ T cells from blood. DNA sequence: TGTGCCAGCAGCTTAGCCACAGCAACTAATGAAAAACTGTTTTTT. Its translation reads: CASSLATATNEKLFF.